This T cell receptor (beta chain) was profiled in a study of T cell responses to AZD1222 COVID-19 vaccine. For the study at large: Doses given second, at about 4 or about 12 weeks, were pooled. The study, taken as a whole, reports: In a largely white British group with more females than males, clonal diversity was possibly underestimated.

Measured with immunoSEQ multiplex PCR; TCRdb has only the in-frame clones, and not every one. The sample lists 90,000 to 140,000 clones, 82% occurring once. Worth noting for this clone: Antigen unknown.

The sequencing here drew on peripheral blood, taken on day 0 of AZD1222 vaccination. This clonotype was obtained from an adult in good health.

The CDR3 nucleotides read TGTGCCAGCAGCTTAGGCTTCTTTGGTAGAATGGGTGAGCAGTACTTC. Translated, it gives CASSLGFFGRMGEQYF. The genes are TRBV7-2 and TRBJ2-7, with no clear D. CDR1 and CDR2 from the germline V gene are SGHTA and FQGNSA. The CDR3 length is 16 residues. V lost 1 base, J lost 7 bases, and 20 bases lay in between.